Listed here is a single T cell receptor (beta chain). The antigen remains unidentified. The data are from a study of cytomegalovirus exposure and HLA in healthy donors. Overall study findings and caveats: An analysis that was carried out later associated 15,000 to 20,000 TCR beta sequences with HLA alleles at 0.05 false discovery rate. The number of N-insertions in an Asian-associated ancestry cluster was reportedly below the roughly 670-donor mean in a later analysis. A later analysis linked a missense DCLRE1C variant to TCR beta V- and J-gene trimming.

This CDR3 is 15 amino acids long. The germline V gene has CDR1 MNHEY and CDR2 SVGAGI. With 1 base clipped from V and 4 bases from J, the junction kept 4 bases outside the gene matches. PCR amplification relied on 60 Vbeta primers (plus 13 Jbeta primers). Original processing methods: A later analysis tallied some 80 million unique TCR beta chains, 10 million to 12 million of them shared. Some clones are missing from TCRdb's copy, which holds only in-frame ones; the method was immunoSEQ multiplex PCR. The V and J calls and clone size were taken over from that table, and D and trimming were inferred from the DNA. Of some 130,000 clones in the sample, roughly two thirds were seen once.

This TCR derives from a man aged 25-45 years in good health and CMV-seropositive. Material for sequencing was PBMCs. This chain links TRBV6-5 with TRBJ2-1, with 7 bases matching TRBD2. The CDR3 bases are TGTGCCAGCAGTTACTTTCGGACTAGTTACAATGAGCAGTTCTTC. Translated: CASSYFRTSYNEQFF.